This entry lists 24 T cell receptor beta chains sequenced from one sample in a study of T-cell reconstitution after alpha-beta-depleted transplantation in children (dated by TCRdb to between 2015 and 2016). Library method: PCR. Sequencing used an Illumina HiSeq 2500. To normalize quantification of the TCRbeta repertoire, the TCR libraries were built with molecular barcoding that relied on unique molecular identifiers. In-frame beta chains were kept once TCRdb had trimmed the public reads at Q25 with fastp and called clones with MiXCR. Each entry merges the rows of one CDR3 protein and shows their most common DNA and genes. The sample profile shows around 420,000 distinct CDR3 sequences; 15% to 20% of them were found once. Around 30% of the sample lies in the top ten. This specimen's treatment or condition label, per the study, means: allogeneic hematopoietic cell transplantation with graft depleted of TCRalphabeta T cells and CD19 B cells.

Material: PBMCs, mostly from graft donor cells, obtained 360 days after TCRalphabeta/CD19-depleted stem cell transplant. The receptors here all came from a boy under two years old who had a stem cell transplant for Wiskott-Aldrich syndrome, so the T cells may come from the graft donor.

This clonotype was counted a few times. The chain links TRBV15 to TRBJ1-2, with 7 bases identical to TRBD1. Germline trimming cut 4 bases from V and 0 bases from J; bases unmatched to any gene: 2. The CDR3 runs 14 residues. Germline V lookup: CDR1 LNHNV, CDR2 YYDKDF (reference sequence). The CDR3 region is CATSKGQPNYGYTF. CDR3 nucleotide sequence: TGTGCCACCAGCAAGGGACAGCCTAACTATGGCTACACCTTC.

The chain is built from TRBV5-1 and TRBJ2-1; D is unclear. The CDR3 is 15 amino acids. The germline V gene has CDR1 SGHRS and CDR2 YFSETQ. V gave up 1 base and J gave up 3 bases, with 11 bases separating them. The CDR3 region is CASSLRLPGYNEQFF. DNA of the CDR3: TGCGCCAGCAGCTTGAGACTTCCAGGCTACAATGAGCAGTTCTTC.

This clonotype was recorded at least ten times. V and J are TRBV10-3 and TRBJ2-1; 10 nucleotides match TRBD1. The CDR3 is 13 residues long. J gave up 5 bases and V 11 bases, and 6 bases lay outside the gene matches. Germline values: CDR1 ENHRY, CDR2 SYGVKD. CDR3 sequence: CAATGTGDNEQFF. The DNA for the CDR3 is TGTGCCGCCACCGGGACAGGGGACAATGAGCAGTTCTTC.

This clonotype was recorded at least ten times. The rearrangement uses TRBV2 and TRBJ1-6; 7 nucleotides agree with TRBD1. The CDR3 runs to 16 residues. V was clipped by 7 bases and J by 3 bases; unmatched bases: 9. In germline, CDR1 is SNHLY, CDR2 FYNNEI. The CDR3 DNA reads as TGTGCCAGCAAGACCTTACAGGGGAACTATAATTCACCCCTCCACTTT. Amino acid sequence: CASKTLQGNYNSPLHF.

This clonotype was found a few times. The chain carries TRBV29-1 and TRBJ2-5; 8 bases fit TRBD1. This CDR3 has 12 residues. Germline lookup yields CDR1 SQVTM and CDR2 ANQGSEA. The J segment lost 2 bases and the V segment lost 8 bases, leaving 4 bases of the junction unmatched. The CDR3 spells CSSYRGQETQYF. The CDR3 DNA reads as TGCAGCTCTTACAGGGGGCAAGAGACCCAGTACTTC.

This chain connects TRBV7-6 to TRBJ2-5, with 11 bases that match TRBD1. CDR3 length: 18 amino acids. V lost 2 bases to trimming and J lost 5 bases; unmatched junction nucleotides: 13. Germline assignment: CDR1 SGHVS and CDR2 FNYEAQ. CDR3 DNA: TGTGCCAGCAGCTTAAGGCACCCCGGGACAGGGGGACTGGAGACCCAGTACTTC. Translation: CASSLRHPGTGGLETQYF.

This clonotype has a single count. The rearrangement joins TRBV6-2 or TRBV6-3 to TRBJ2-7; maybe TRBD2 (6 bases). This CDR3 is 15 amino acids long. The germline V gene has CDR1 MNHEY and CDR2 SVGEGT. The V end lost 7 bases, the J end lost 2 bases, and 18 bases lay between the germline ends. The CDR3 nucleotides read TGTGCCAGCACCCTCCCGGGGGTTGAGGCCTACGAGCAGTACTTC. Translating gives CASTLPGVEAYEQYF.

This clonotype has a handful of counts. V usage is TRBV29-1 and J usage is TRBJ2-7, with D possibly being TRBD1 or TRBD2 (6 bases each). The ends were cut back, 3 bases at V and 5 bases at J, with 17 bases in the middle. This CDR3 is 14 amino acids long. Germline V gives CDR1 SQVTM, CDR2 ANQGSEA. CDR3 protein: CSVEGGPGANEQYF. CDR3 nucleotide sequence: TGCAGCGTTGAGGGGGGCCCGGGGGCGAACGAGCAGTACTTC.

The chain combines TRBV24-1 with TRBJ2-7; 7 nucleotides match TRBD2. After removal of 12 bases from V and 5 bases from J, the junction contained 12 bases not matched to a gene. The CDR3 extends over 13 amino acids. Germline values: CDR1 KGHDR, CDR2 SFDVKD. The CDR3 sequence: CAPAGRAYHEQYF. The CDR3 nucleotides read TGTGCCCCAGCGGGGAGGGCCTACCACGAGCAGTACTTC.

CDR3 in amino acids: CASSGRISYEQYF. For the CDR3, the DNA is TGTGCCAGTAGTGGCAGGATCTCCTACGAGCAGTACTTC. The chain carries TRBV19 and TRBJ2-7; D gene ambiguous. The CDR3 has 13 residues. The V and J ends lost 5 bases and 0 bases respectively, with 8 bases between them. Germline values: CDR1 LNHDA, CDR2 SQIVND (reference sequence).

The chain recombines TRBV27 with TRBJ2-1, with D unclear. CDR1 and CDR2 (germline): MNHEY, SMNVEV (reference sequence). Trimming took off 5 bases at V and 1 base at J, with 15 bases between the two ends. The CDR3 runs to 16 residues. DNA for the CDR3: TGTGCCAGCAGTCCCCGTAGGACCCGTTCCTACAATGAGCAGTTCTTC. Translating it yields CASSPRRTRSYNEQFF.

This chain links TRBV2 with TRBJ2-2; possibly TRBD2 for D (5 bases). The V and J ends lost 3 bases and 13 bases respectively, with 21 bases between them. The CDR3 totals 15 residues. Germline loops: CDR1 SNHLY, CDR2 FYNNEI. The CDR3 DNA reads as TGTGCCAGCAGTGAGTGGCCGGGCCCCGGCGGGCTGCTGTTTTTT. It specifies CASSEWPGPGGLLFF.

The chain uses TRBV7-8 and TRBJ2-7; D assignment may be TRBD1 or TRBD2 (5 bases each). Germline assignment: CDR1 SGHVS and CDR2 FQNEAQ. The CDR3 totals 17 residues. V lost 2 bases and J 3 bases, leaving 20 bases between the germline ends. CDR3 protein: CASSLMSTGLPGYEQYF. The DNA of the CDR3 is TGTGCCAGCAGCTTAATGAGTACGGGGCTTCCGGGCTACGAGCAGTACTTC.

This clonotype came up a few times. V usage is TRBV7-2 and J usage is TRBJ2-2; TRBD2 matches 7 bases. CDR1 is SGHTA and CDR2 is FQGNSA in the germline V gene. V lost 3 bases and J lost 5; bases outside the gene matches: 3. This CDR3 contains 14 residues. The CDR3 loop reads CASSLWEGTGELFF. The CDR3 nucleotides read TGTGCCAGCAGCTTGTGGGAGGGAACCGGGGAGCTGTTTTTT. Looking up the rest from reference TRBV7-2 and TRBJ2-2 gives the full variable domain: GAGVSQSPSNKVTEKGKDVELRCDPISGHTALYWYRQSLGQGLEFLIYFQGNSAPDKSGLPSDRFSAERTGGSVSTLTIQRTQQEDSAVYLCASSLWEGTGELFFGEGSRLTVL.

The V gene is TRBV5-1, the J gene TRBJ2-5; D gene uncertain. This CDR3 has 14 residues. Looked up from germline, CDR1 is SGHRS and CDR2 is YFSETQ. Trimming took 4 bases from V and 1 from J, leaving 11 bases between them. This CDR3 is CASSAGATQETQYF. The CDR3 region has the DNA TGCGCCAGCAGCGCCGGAGCCACCCAAGAGACCCAGTACTTC.

The chain has TRBV3-1 and TRBJ2-7; D is perhaps TRBD1 (6 bases). The CDR3 has 14 amino acids. V was trimmed by 1 base and J by 2 bases, leaving 9 bases between them. Germline V gene sequence: CDR1 LGHDT, CDR2 YNNKEL (reference sequence). CDR3 region: CASSQGDTTYEQYF. The DNA of the CDR3 is TGTGCCAGCAGCCAAGGGGACACAACCTACGAGCAGTACTTC.

This clonotype was recorded at least ten times. V and J are TRBV13 and TRBJ2-1, with 12 positions matching TRBD2. Germline V CDR1 and CDR2: PRHDT, FYEKMQ (reference sequence). J was trimmed by 4 bases and V by 2 bases; bases with no gene match: 15. The CDR3 has 20 amino acids. Written as DNA, the CDR3 is TGTGCCAGCAGCTTAACCGGGACTAGCGGGTGGAAATACTATTACAATGAGCAGTTCTTC. Encoded protein: CASSLTGTSGWKYYYNEQFF.

A few counts support this clonotype. The chain combines TRBV29-1 with TRBJ2-2; D remains unclear. V lost 0 bases and J lost 5, with 7 bases in between. Germline CDR1 reads SQVTM; CDR2 reads ANQGSEA. The CDR3 runs 13 residues. The CDR3 here is CSVEDSWTGELFF. As DNA, the CDR3 is TGCAGCGTTGAAGACAGCTGGACCGGGGAGCTGTTTTTT.

This clonotype occurred a few times. The genes are TRBV7-9 and TRBJ1-1; unclear D gene. Per the germline V gene, CDR1 is SEHNR and CDR2 is FQNEAQ (reference sequence). V shed 1 base and J shed 7 bases, with 10 bases lying between them. This CDR3 comprises 13 residues. The CDR3 region has the DNA TGTGCCAGCAGCTTAGTAGGGTACGGTGAAGCTTTCTTT. It translates to CASSLVGYGEAFF.

This clonotype occurred a few times. For the CDR3, the DNA is TGCAGGGCAACGGGCCCTAGCTCCTACGAGCAGTACTTC. Protein product: CRATGPSSYEQYF. V is TRBV20-1 and J is TRBJ2-7; D ambiguous. This CDR3 region has 13 residues. Germline lookup yields CDR1 DFQATT and CDR2 SNEGSKA (reference sequence).

This sequence joins TRBV10-3 and TRBJ2-7; D uncertain. Trimming cost V 3 bases and J 4 bases, with 7 bases left between them. Germline lookup yields CDR1 ENHRY and CDR2 SYGVKD. The CDR3 length is 12 residues. In nucleotides, the CDR3 is TGTGCCATCAGTGACATGGGATACGAGCAGTACTTC. It translates to CAISDMGYEQYF.

The V gene is TRBV29-1, the J gene TRBJ2-4; D is uncertain. Germline V CDR1 and CDR2: SQVTM, ANQGSEA. The CDR3 length is 13 residues. Trimming removed 6 bases at V and 1 base at J, with 10 bases between. The CDR3 loop reads CSVSSGAKNIQYF. CDR3 in DNA: TGCAGCGTATCCAGTGGTGCCAAAAACATTCAGTACTTC.

This clonotype was detected only a few times. This CDR3 is missing its conserved last phenylalanine or tryptophan, likely due to a read error. The chain recombines TRBV4-1 with TRBJ2-3; D gene ambiguous. V was pared by 3 bases and J by 5 bases, with 6 bases between. In germline, CDR1 is MGHRA, CDR2 YSYEKL. The CDR3 has 12 residues. The CDR3 DNA reads as TGCGCCAGCAGCCAGGCGAGAGATACGCAGTATTGT. Its protein product is CASSQARDTQYC.

The gene calls are TRBV4-3 and TRBJ2-5, with TRBD2 matching 7 bases. CDR1 is LGHNA and CDR2 is YSLEER in the germline V gene. The ends lost 0 bases at V and 4 bases at J; junction bases unmatched: 8. This CDR3 is 16 amino acids long. CDR3 in DNA: TGCGCCAGCAGCCAAGATAAAAGGGGACTACTAGAGACCCAGTACTTC. It codes for CASSQDKRGLLETQYF.